This TCR beta chain was recorded in a study of blood T cell repertoires in COVID-19. For the study at large: The samples span acute and convalescent COVID-19 from the United States, Italy and Spain. Sources were T cells, B-cell-depleted T cells, or PBMCs; the material itself was cDNA or gDNA.

The CDR3 is made up of 17 amino acids. Original processing methods: The assay estimated nucleated cells by amplifying reference gene primers. The assay was immunoSEQ multiplex PCR, and TCRdb's table has in-frame clones only and misses some. The D gene and trimming were derived from the DNA, and the V and J assignments and clone size from that table. The sample lists around 170,000 clones, around 86% occurring once. The chain recombines TRBV12-2 with TRBJ2-1; the tabulated D call, TRBD2, remains unverified against the DNA. TRBV12-2 has pseudogene status. What was sequenced was peripheral blood. The clonotype comes from a woman in her 40s with acute or convalescent COVID-19. In nucleotides, the CDR3 is TGTGCAAGTCGCTTAGTGAGTGTGCGGGTCTCCTACAATGAGCAGTTCTTC. This encodes CASRLVSVRVSYNEQFF.